This TCR beta chain was recovered during a study of Ad26.COV2.S vaccination and SARS-CoV-2 variants. General study findings and limits: After vaccination, reports described spike-specific CD8+ and CD4+ T cell responses as showing substantial breadth.

A remark on this clone: What it binds is unknown.

Some clones are missing from TCRdb's copy, which holds only in-frame ones; the method was immunoSEQ multiplex PCR. The sample yields about 430,000 clones, about nine tenths seen once. The treatment here: around 19 received Ad26.COV2.S at low or high dose, single or two shots; five or six received placebo; per-sample allocation not given. The samples were gathered on day 63 after the first injection of vaccine or placebo. This material consisted of peripheral blood, taken in a trial of Ad26.COV2.S vaccine versus placebo. The TCR was taken from a person aged 18-60 years who received the Ad26.COV2.S COVID-19 vaccine or a placebo.

This chain's CDR3 is CASSPQAGGAYEQYF. CDR3 DNA sequence: TGCGCCAGCAGCCCCCAGGCGGGGGGGGCCTACGAGCAGTACTTC. The V gene is TRBV4-3, the J gene TRBJ2-7; 9 positions agree with TRBD2. CDR1 is LGHNA and CDR2 is YSLEER in the germline V gene. V gave up 4 bases and J gave up 2 bases; unmatched junction bases: 6. The CDR3 is 15 amino acids.